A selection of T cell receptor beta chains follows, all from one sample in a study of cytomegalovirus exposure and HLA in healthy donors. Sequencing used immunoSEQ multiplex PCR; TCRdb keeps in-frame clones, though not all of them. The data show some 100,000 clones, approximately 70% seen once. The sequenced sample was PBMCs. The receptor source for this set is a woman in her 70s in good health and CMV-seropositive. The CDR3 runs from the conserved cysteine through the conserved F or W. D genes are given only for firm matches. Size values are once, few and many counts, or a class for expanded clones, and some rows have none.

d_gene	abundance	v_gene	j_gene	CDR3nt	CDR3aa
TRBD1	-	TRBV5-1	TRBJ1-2	TGCGCCAGCAGCTTGACAGGACAGGGGACAGAGGGCTACACCTTC	CASSLTGQGTEGYTF
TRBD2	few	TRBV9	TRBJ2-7	TGTGCCAGCAGCGCGAGTCATAGCGGGGATGGACACGAGCAGTACTTC	CASSASHSGDGHEQYF
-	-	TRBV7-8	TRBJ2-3	TGTGCCAGCAGCTTACTAGCAGATACGCAGTATTTT	CASSLLADTQYF
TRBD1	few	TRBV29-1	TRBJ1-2	TGCAGCACTAGGGGGACAGGGACTAACTATGGCTACACCTTC	CSTRGTGTNYGYTF
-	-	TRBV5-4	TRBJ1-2	TGTGCCAGCAGCTTGTCGTTTTCTCCCTACACCTTC	CASSLSFSPYTF
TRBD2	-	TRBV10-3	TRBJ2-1	TGTGCCATCAGTGCCGGGACTAGCAGAGCTAATGAGCAGTTCTTC	CAISAGTSRANEQFF
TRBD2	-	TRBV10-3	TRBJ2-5	TGTGCCATCAGTAGAACCGGGACTAGCATCCCCGAGACCCAGTACTTC	CAISRTGTSIPETQYF
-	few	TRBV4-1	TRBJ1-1	TGCGCCAGCAGCCAACGTCGGCAGGGGCAGGGGATGAACACTGAAGCTTTCTTT	CASSQRRQGQGMNTEAFF
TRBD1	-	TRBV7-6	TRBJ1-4	TGTGCCAGCAGCTTAGGGACAGGGGGAGTAGGATATGAAAAACTGTTTTTT	CASSLGTGGVGYEKLFF
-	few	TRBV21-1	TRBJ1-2	TGTGCCAGCAGCAAATGCACGGCGACAGGGCTAGGGGACTATGGCTACACCTTC	CASSKCTATGLGDYGYTF
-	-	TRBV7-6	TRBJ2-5	TGTGCCAGCAGCTTAGCAGGACAGCAAGAGACCCAGTACTTC	CASSLAGQQETQYF
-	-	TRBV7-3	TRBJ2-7	TGTGCCAGCAGCTTAAAGGCAGGGAATCCCTACGAGCAGTACTTC	CASSLKAGNPYEQYF
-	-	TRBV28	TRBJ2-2	TGTGCCAGCTCCCGGCGGTCCGGGGAGCTGTTTTTT	CASSRRSGELFF
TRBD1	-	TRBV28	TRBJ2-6	TGTGCCAGCAGAGGACAGGAGTGGGCCAACGTCCTGACTTTC	CASRGQEWANVLTF
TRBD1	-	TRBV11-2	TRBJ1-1	TGTGCCAGCAGCTGGGGGACAGGAAAGCTCGCTGAAGCTTTCTTT	CASSWGTGKLAEAFF
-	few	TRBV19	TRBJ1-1	TGTGCCAGTAGAGGGACACTGAACACTGAAGCTTTCTTT	CASRGTLNTEAFF
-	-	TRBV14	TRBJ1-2	TGTGCCAGCAGCCCAGGGGCTGGTAACTATGGCTACACCTTC	CASSPGAGNYGYTF
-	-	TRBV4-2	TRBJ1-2	TGTGCCAGCAGCCAAACATCCTATGGCTACACCTTC	CASSQTSYGYTF
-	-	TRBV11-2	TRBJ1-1	TGTGCCAGCAGCTCACAATTTTTCCGGGGGATGAACACTGAAGCTTTCTTT	CASSSQFFRGMNTEAFF
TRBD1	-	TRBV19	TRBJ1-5	TGTGCCAGTAGTATCTTGACAGGGTCGGGCCAGCCCCAGCATTTT	CASSILTGSGQPQHF
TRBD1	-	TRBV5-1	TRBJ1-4	TGCGCCAGCAGCATAACCGCGGCAGGGGGTGGTGAAAAACTGTTTTTT	CASSITAAGGGEKLFF
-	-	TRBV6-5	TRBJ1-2	TGTGCCAGCAGTACGAGTGGTGGCTACACCTTC	CASSTSGGYTF
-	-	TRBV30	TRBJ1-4	TGTGCCTGGAGCGAGGGCGTAGGAGGGAGAGAAAAACTGTTTTTT	CAWSEGVGGREKLFF
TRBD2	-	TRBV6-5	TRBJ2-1	TGTGCCAGCAGTTACTCGGGCTGGGGGGGGGATGAGCAGTTCTTC	CASSYSGWGGDEQFF
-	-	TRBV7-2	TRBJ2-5	TGTGCCAGCAGCTTACTAGAGGGCCAAGAGACCCAGTACTTC	CASSLLEGQETQYF
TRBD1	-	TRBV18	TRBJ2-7	TGTGCCAGCTCACCAGAAATGAGACAGGGGTACGAGCAGTACTTC	CASSPEMRQGYEQYF
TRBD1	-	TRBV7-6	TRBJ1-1	TGTGCCAGCAGCCGAAGACAGGGGAACACTGAAGCTTTCTTT	CASSRRQGNTEAFF
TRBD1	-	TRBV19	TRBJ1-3	TGTGCCAGTGGGACAGGGTCTGGAAACACCATATATTTT	CASGTGSGNTIYF
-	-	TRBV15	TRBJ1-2	TGTGCCACCAGCAGATCGGCAGGGACACCCCTAGAAAGCTATGGCTACACCTTC	CATSRSAGTPLESYGYTF
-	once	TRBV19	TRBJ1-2	TGTGCCAGTAGTGGGGACTTTTATGGCTACACCTTC	CASSGDFYGYTF
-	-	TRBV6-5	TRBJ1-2	TGTGCCAGCAGTTACGGGGGGGTTGGTGGCTACACCTTC	CASSYGGVGGYTF
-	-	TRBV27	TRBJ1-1	TGTGCCAGCAGTCCCCGACCGACGGGAAACACTGAAGCTTTCTTT	CASSPRPTGNTEAFF
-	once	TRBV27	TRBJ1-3	TGTGCCAGCAGTTTATCGACCCCACAGGCTGGAAACACCATATATTTT	CASSLSTPQAGNTIYF
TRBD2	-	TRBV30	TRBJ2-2	TGTGCCTGGAGTGGGGTAGCGGGGGGGCCGGGCACCGGGGAGCTGTTTTTT	CAWSGVAGGPGTGELFF
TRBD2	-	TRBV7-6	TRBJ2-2	TGTGCCAGCAGCGCACTAGCGGGGGGGGTCACCGGGGAGCTGTTTTTT	CASSALAGGVTGELFF
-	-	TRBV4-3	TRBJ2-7	TGCGCCAGCAGCCAAGTTGCCTATACGGGAGAGCAGTACTTC	CASSQVAYTGEQYF
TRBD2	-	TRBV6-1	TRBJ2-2	TGTGCCAGCAGTGAGGTAGTAGCGGGGGGGTCGAACACCGGGGAGCTGTTTTTT	CASSEVVAGGSNTGELFF
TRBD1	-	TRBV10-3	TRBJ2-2	TGTGCCATCAGCGGATACCAGGGACAGGGGGGAACCGGGGAGCTGTTTTTT	CAISGYQGQGGTGELFF
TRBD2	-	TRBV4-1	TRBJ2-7	TGCGCCAGCAGCCAAGAATCTAGCGGGGGAAGCTACGAGCAGTACTTC	CASSQESSGGSYEQYF
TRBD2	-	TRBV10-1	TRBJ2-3	TGCGCCAGCAGGGAGGGACTAGCGGGCCCTAGCACAGATACGCAGTATTTT	CASREGLAGPSTDTQYF
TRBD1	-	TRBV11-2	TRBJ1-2	TGTGCCAGCAGCCAGCTTAGGACAGGGGGCGCGAAGGGCTACACCTTC	CASSQLRTGGAKGYTF
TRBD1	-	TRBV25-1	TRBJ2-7	TGTGCCAGCAGCCGGGACAGAGACTCCTACGAGCAGTACTTC	CASSRDRDSYEQYF
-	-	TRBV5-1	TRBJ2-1	TGCGCCAGCAGCTCGAGTCAGGGGACGAGGAATGAGCAGTTCTTC	CASSSSQGTRNEQFF
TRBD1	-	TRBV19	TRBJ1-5	TGTGCCAGTAGTATAGGGGGACAGGGCAATCAGCCCCAGCATTTT	CASSIGGQGNQPQHF
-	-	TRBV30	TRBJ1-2	TGTGCCTGGAGCGGGCGGGCTCATGGCTACACCTTC	CAWSGRAHGYTF
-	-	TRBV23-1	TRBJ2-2	TGCGCCAGCACGGGACAGAACACCGGGGAGCTGTTTTTT	CASTGQNTGELFF
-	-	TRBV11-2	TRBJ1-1	TGTGCCAGCAGCCGACCTTGGGGGGGGAGCACTGAAGCTTTCTTT	CASSRPWGGSTEAFF
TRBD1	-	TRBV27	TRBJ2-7	TGTGCCAGCAGTTCTGCCGGGACAGGCTCCTACGAGCAGTACTTC	CASSSAGTGSYEQYF
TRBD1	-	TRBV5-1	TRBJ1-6	TGCGCCAGCAGCTTGGCAACAGGGGGGGAATCACCCCTCCACTTT	CASSLATGGESPLHF
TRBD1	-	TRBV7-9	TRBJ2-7	TGTGCCAGCAGCCCCCGGACAGGAGGCTACGAGCAGTACTTC	CASSPRTGGYEQYF
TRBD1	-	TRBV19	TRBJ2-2	TGTGCCAGTAGCAACACAGGGGGCACCGGGGAGCTGTTTTTT	CASSNTGGTGELFF
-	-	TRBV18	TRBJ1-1	TGTGCCAGCTCACCACCGGGGAGAACTGAAGCTTTCTTT	CASSPPGRTEAFF
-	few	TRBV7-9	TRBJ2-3	TGTGCCAGCAGCCACCGACAGAGCACAGATACGCAGTATTTT	CASSHRQSTDTQYF
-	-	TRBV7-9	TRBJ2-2	TGTGCCAGCAGCGTGCGCTGGCACAGGGCCGGGGAGCTGTTTTTT	CASSVRWHRAGELFF
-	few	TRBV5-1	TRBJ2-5	TGCGCCAGCAGCGCCGGGGAAAAAGAGACCCAGTACTTC	CASSAGEKETQYF
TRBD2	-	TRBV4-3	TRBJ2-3	TGCGCCAGCAGCCAAACTAGCGGGGAGCCCACAGATACGCAGTATTTT	CASSQTSGEPTDTQYF
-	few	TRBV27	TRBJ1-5	TGTGCCAGCAGTTTATTCGGTCCCCAGCCCCAGCATTTT	CASSLFGPQPQHF
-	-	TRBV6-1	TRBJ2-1	TGTGCCAGCAGTGAAGGGAGGGCGGGGAGCTCCTACAATGAGCAGTTCTTC	CASSEGRAGSSYNEQFF
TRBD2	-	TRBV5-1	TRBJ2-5	TGCGCCAGCAGCTCACGAGGCGGGGGTGGGCCTCAAGAGACCCAGTACTTC	CASSSRGGGGPQETQYF
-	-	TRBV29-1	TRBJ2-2	TGCAGCGTCCTGGGGGCCGCCGGGGAGCTGTTTTTT	CSVLGAAGELFF